These 9 T cell receptor beta chains were sequenced from one sample in a study of shared clonotypes between healthy human individuals. Sequenced by immunoSEQ multiplex PCR; TCRdb stores in-frame clones only, minus some. The table has under 650,000 clones, approximately 95% seen once; the top ten hold 0.055% to 0.075%. The specimen was naive CD4+ T cells sorted from blood. Indicated subset: CD45RA+ positively selected. Receptors originate from a woman aged 25-40 years in good health.

J is TRBJ1-3 and V is TRBV6-4; D may be TRBD1 (5 bases). Trimming took off 8 bases at V and 4 bases at J, with 15 bases between the two ends. CDR1 and CDR2 (germline): MRHNA, SNTAGT. The CDR3 is 14 amino acids. The CDR3 bases are TGTGCCAGCTGTGGCAAGGGGTCGGGAAACACCATATATTTT. It specifies CASCGKGSGNTIYF.

The chain is built from TRBV6-1 and TRBJ2-5; D may be TRBD2 (6 bases). The CDR3 spans 12 residues. Trimming pared 6 bases from V and 5 bases from J, leaving 10 bases between. Germline-derived CDR1 and CDR2 are MNHNS and SASEGT. The CDR3 protein is CASRRDWETQYF. The CDR3 DNA is TGTGCCAGCAGACGGGACTGGGAGACCCAGTACTTC.

The gene calls are TRBV10-2 and TRBJ2-7; 8 positions match TRBD1. This CDR3 has 14 amino acids. The germline CDR1 and CDR2 sequences are WSHSY and SAAADI. Trimming cost V 3 bases and J 6 bases; bases outside gene matches: 7. The CDR3 loop is CASSDRTGLREQYF. The CDR3 coding sequence is TGCGCCAGCAGTGATAGGACAGGGTTGCGCGAGCAGTACTTC.

In its sample, this clone was seen once. V usage is TRBV7-9 and J usage is TRBJ2-1; 13 bases map to TRBD2. This CDR3 is built from 16 residues. The trim removed 1 base at V and 6 bases at J, leaving 3 bases unmatched. CDR1 is SEHNR and CDR2 is FQNEAQ in the germline V gene (reference sequence). CDR3 in DNA: TGTGCCAGCAGCTTAGGGGGACTAGCGGGGATCAATGAGCAGTTCTTC. Amino acid sequence: CASSLGGLAGINEQFF.

The V gene is TRBV18, the J gene TRBJ2-1; 7 positions agree with TRBD2. The CDR3 has 17 amino acids. From germline, CDR1 is KGHSH and CDR2 LQKENI. V shed 2 bases, J shed 5 bases, and the junction held 12 bases outside the gene matches. The CDR3 DNA reads as TGTGCCAGCTCACCAGGAACGTCGGGACTACCCAACAATGAGCAGTTCTTC. Translated, it gives CASSPGTSGLPNNEQFF.

The sample holds one count of this clone. This chain links TRBV28 with TRBJ1-4; D is unresolved. The CDR3 totals 15 residues. The germline V gene has CDR1 MDHEN and CDR2 SYDVKM. Trimming stripped 7 bases from V and 0 bases from J, with 12 bases between. The CDR3 sequence is CASTLGSATNEKLFF. In nucleotides, the CDR3 is TGTGCCAGCACCCTCGGCTCCGCAACTAATGAAAAACTGTTTTTT.

The chain combines TRBV5-4 with TRBJ2-1, with TRBD2 matching 9 bases. This CDR3 has 16 amino acids. With V trimmed by 0 bases and J by 4 bases, 5 bases remained unmatched. Per germline, CDR1 SGHNT and CDR2 YYREEE (reference sequence). This CDR3 reads CASSLVVTSGYNEQFF. In DNA form, the CDR3 reads TGTGCCAGCAGCTTGGTTGTGACTAGCGGATACAATGAGCAGTTCTTC.

This clone appeared once. V gene TRBV7-9 combines with J gene TRBJ1-6; 9 nucleotides line up with TRBD1. V lost 7 bases and J lost 10; bases outside the gene matches: 11. Germline-derived CDR1 and CDR2 are SEHNR and FQNEAQ (reference sequence). The CDR3 is 15 amino acids. The DNA for the CDR3 is TGTGCCAGCACTCAACCGGGACAGGGTGGATCACCCCTCCACTTT. Protein sequence: CASTQPGQGGSPLHF.

The rearrangement links TRBV11-2 to TRBJ2-7; 12 positions match TRBD2. Germline-derived CDR1 and CDR2 are SGHAT and FQNNGV. The CDR3 runs to 18 residues. Trimming removed 3 bases from V and 6 bases from J; junction bases left unmatched: 15. In DNA form, the CDR3 reads TGTGCCAGCAGCTTGGGGCCTAGCGGGAGGGTCGGGGATTTCGAGCAGTACTTC. This sequence encodes CASSLGPSGRVGDFEQYF.